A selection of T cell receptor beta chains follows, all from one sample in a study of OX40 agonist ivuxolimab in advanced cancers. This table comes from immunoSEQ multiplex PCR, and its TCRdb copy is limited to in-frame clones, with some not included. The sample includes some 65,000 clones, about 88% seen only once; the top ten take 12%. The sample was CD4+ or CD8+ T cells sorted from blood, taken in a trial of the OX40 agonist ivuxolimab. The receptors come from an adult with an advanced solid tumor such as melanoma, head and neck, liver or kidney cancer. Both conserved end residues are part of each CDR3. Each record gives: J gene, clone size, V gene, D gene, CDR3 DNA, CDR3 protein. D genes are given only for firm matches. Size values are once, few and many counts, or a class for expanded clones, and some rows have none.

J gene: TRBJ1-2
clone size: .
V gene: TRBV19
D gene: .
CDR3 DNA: TGTGCCAGTACCCTCGGAGGGGATGGCTACACCTTC
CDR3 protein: CASTLGGDGYTF

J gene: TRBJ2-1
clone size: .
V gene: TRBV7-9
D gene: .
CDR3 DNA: TGTGCCAGCAGACAGGAAAGCTCCTACAATGAGCAGTTCTTC
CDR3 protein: CASRQESSYNEQFF

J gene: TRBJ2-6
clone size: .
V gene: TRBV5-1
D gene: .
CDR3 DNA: TGCGCCAGCAGCTTGTGGTCAGGGCAACTCTCTGGGGCCAACGTCCTGACTTTC
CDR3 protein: CASSLWSGQLSGANVLTF

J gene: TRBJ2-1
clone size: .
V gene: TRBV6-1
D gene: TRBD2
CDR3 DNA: TGTGCCAGCAGTGAAGGACTAGCGGAGTACAATGAGCAGTTCTTC
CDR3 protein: CASSEGLAEYNEQFF

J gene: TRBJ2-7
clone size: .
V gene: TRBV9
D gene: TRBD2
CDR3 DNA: TGTGCCAGCAGCACGACTAGCGGAAATCACGAGCAGTACTTC
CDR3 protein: CASSTTSGNHEQYF

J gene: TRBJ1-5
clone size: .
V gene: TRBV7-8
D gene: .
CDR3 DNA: TGTGCCAGCAGCGGGGGGAATAGCAATCAGCCCCAGCATTTT
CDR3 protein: CASSGGNSNQPQHF

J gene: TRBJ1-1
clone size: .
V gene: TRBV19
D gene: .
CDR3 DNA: TGTGCCACACGGGCGAACACTGAAGCTTTCTTT
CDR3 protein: CATRANTEAFF

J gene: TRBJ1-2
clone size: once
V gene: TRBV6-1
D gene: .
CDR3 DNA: TGTGCCAGCAGTGAAGCTCGGGGGGGGAACTATGGCTACACCTTC
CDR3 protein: CASSEARGGNYGYTF

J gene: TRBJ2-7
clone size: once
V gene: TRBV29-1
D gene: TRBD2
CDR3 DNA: TGCAGCGTCTCGGGAGGGCGGTTCTACGAGCAGTACTTC
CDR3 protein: CSVSGGRFYEQYF

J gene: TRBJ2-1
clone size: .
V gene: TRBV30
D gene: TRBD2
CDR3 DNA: TGTGCCTGTCCCGGGACTAGCGGCACTAGCTCCTACAATGAGCAGTTCTTC
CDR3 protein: CACPGTSGTSSYNEQFF

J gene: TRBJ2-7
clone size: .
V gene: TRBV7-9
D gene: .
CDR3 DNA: TGTGCCAGCAGCTCACCTAAGGAGACTTCACGGTACGAGCAGTACTTC
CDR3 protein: CASSSPKETSRYEQYF

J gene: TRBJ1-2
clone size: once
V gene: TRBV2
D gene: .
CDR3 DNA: TGTGCCAGCAGTGGCCGACAGGCCTATGGCTACACCTTC
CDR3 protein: CASSGRQAYGYTF

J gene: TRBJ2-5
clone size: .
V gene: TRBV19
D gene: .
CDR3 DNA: TGTGCCAGCGGAGGGGAGACCCAGTACTTC
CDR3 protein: CASGGETQYF

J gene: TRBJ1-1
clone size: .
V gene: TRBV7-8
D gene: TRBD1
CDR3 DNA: TGTGCCAGCAGCTTCGGGACAGGGGTCGGCACTGAAGCTTTCTTT
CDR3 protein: CASSFGTGVGTEAFF

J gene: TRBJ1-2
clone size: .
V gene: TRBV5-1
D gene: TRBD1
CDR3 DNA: TGCGCCAGCAGCTTGGCCGGGACAGGCGCGAATGGCTACACCTTC
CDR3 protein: CASSLAGTGANGYTF

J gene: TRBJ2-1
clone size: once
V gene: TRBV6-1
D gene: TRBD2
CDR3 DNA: TGTGCCAGCAGTGAAATTCGGAGCGGGGGGTGGGTCCCGTACAATGAGCAGTTCTTC
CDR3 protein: CASSEIRSGGWVPYNEQFF

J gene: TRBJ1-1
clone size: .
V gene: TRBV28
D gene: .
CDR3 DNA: TGTGCCAGCAGTATTACAGGTTGGAACACTGAAGCTTTCTTT
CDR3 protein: CASSITGWNTEAFF

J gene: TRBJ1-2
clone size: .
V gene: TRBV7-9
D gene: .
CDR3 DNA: TGTGCCAGCAGTCCCACCTTGGAAGGATATGGCTACACCTTC
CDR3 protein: CASSPTLEGYGYTF

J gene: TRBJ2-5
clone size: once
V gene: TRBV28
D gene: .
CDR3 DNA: TGTGCCAGCAGGGGCGGGCCCCACTTGGTCCAAGAGACCCAGTACTTC
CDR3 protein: CASRGGPHLVQETQYF

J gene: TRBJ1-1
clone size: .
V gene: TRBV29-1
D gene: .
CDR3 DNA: TGCAGCGCCGGGAGGATAGGACAGCCAAACACTGAAGCTTTCTTT
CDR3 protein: CSAGRIGQPNTEAFF

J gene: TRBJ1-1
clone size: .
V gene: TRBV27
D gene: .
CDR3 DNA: TGTGCCAGCAGTCCAGCGACAGGAAACACTGAAGCTTTCTTT
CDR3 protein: CASSPATGNTEAFF

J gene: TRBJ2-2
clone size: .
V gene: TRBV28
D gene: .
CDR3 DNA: TGTGCCAGCAGATCGGTCGGTACTACCGGGGAGCTGTTTTTT
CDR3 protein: CASRSVGTTGELFF

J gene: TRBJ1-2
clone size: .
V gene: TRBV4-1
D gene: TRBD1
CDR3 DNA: TGCGCCAGCAGCCTAGGGACAGGGACTAACTATGGCTACACCTTC
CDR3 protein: CASSLGTGTNYGYTF

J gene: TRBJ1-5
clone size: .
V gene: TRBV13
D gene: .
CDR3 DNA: TGTGCCAGCAGACTGGGTTGGGGGCCCCAGCATTTT
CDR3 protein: CASRLGWGPQHF

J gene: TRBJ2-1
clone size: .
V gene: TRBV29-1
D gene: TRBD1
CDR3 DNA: TGCAGCGGTTCAGGGGGCCTAGACGAGCAGTTCTTC
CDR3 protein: CSGSGGLDEQFF

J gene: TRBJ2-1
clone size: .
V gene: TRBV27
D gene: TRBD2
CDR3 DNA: TGTGCCAGCAGTTTCGGCGGGGGGGCTCGTAGAGAGCAGTTCTTC
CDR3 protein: CASSFGGGARREQFF

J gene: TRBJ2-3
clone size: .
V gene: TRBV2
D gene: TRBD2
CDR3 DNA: TGTGCCAGCAGGAGAGCGGGGGGTGGCACAGATACGCAGTATTTT
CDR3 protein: CASRRAGGGTDTQYF

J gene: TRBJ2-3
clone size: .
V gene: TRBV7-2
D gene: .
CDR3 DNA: TGTGCCAGCAGCTTAGTTACAACTAGCCCAGATACGCAGTATTTT
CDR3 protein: CASSLVTTSPDTQYF

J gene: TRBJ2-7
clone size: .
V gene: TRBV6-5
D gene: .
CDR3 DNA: TGTGCCAGCAGTTACGGAAGCGGAGCTCAGTACTTC
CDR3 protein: CASSYGSGAQYF

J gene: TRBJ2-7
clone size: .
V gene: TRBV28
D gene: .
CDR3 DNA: TGTGCCAGCAGTTACCAAAGTCGTTACGAGCAGTACTTC
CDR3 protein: CASSYQSRYEQYF

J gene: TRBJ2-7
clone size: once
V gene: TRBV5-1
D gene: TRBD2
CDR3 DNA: TGCGCCAGCAGCTCACCCGATAGCGGGAGGACCTACGAGCAGTACTTC
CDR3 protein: CASSSPDSGRTYEQYF

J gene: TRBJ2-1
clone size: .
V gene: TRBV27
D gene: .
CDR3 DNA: TGTGCCAGCAGTTTTGGCGGGTATGAGCAGTTCTTC
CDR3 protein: CASSFGGYEQFF

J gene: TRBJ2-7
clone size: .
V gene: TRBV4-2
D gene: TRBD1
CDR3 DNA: TGTGCCAGCAGCCAAGGAGGGACAGGACTATACGAGCAGTACTTC
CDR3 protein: CASSQGGTGLYEQYF

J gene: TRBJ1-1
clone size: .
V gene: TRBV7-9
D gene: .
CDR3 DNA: TGTGCCAGCAGACAACCAACCACAGGGAACACTGAAGCTTTCTTT
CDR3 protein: CASRQPTTGNTEAFF

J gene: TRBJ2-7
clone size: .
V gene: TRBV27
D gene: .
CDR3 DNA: TGTGCCAGCACGACCGTCTTCCACGAGCAGTACTTC
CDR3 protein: CASTTVFHEQYF

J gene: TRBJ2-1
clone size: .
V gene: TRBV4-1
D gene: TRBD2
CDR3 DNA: TGCGCCAGCAGCCAAGACGGAGAGGGACTAGCGGGAGCCCTCAACAATGAGCAGTTCTTC
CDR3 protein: CASSQDGEGLAGALNNEQFF

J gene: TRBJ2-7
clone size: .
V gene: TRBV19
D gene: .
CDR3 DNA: TGTGCCAGTAGTTGGCAGGGATCCTACGAGCAGTACTTC
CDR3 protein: CASSWQGSYEQYF

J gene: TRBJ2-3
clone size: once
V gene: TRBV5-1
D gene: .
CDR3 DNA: TGCGCCAGCGGGGATCCTGTGACAGATACGCAGTATTTT
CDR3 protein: CASGDPVTDTQYF

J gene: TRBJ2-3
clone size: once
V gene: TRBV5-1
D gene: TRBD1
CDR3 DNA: TGCGCCAGCAGCTTGGGGACAGGGATCGATACGCAGTATTTT
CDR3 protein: CASSLGTGIDTQYF

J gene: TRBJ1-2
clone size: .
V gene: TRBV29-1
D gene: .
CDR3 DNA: TGCAGCGCCGACCCGTCCCAGGGGCGTCTGGGCTACACCTTC
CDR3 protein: CSADPSQGRLGYTF

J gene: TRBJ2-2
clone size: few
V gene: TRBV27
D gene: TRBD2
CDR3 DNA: TGTGCCAGCAGTTTGGGACTAGCGGGTTTTATCGGGGAGCTGTTTTTT
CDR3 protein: CASSLGLAGFIGELFF

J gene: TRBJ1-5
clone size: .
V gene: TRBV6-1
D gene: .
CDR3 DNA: TGTGCCAGCAGCGGACGGTCCAAAATCTGGCCCCAGCATTTT
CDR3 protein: CASSGRSKIWPQHF

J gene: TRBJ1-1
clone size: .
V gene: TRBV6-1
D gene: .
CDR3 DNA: TGTGCCAGCACTAGTATGGGGGGGGTTGAAGCTTTCTTT
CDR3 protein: CASTSMGGVEAFF

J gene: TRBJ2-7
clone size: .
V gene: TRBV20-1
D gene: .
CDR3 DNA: TGCAGTGCTATCTATAACTACGAGCAGTACTTC
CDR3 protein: CSAIYNYEQYF

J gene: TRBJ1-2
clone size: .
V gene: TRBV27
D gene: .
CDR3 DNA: TGTGCCAGCAGTTCCGGGCTCAACTATGGCTACACCTTC
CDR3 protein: CASSSGLNYGYTF

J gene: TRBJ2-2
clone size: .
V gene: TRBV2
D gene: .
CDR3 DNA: TGTGCCAGCAGTGAAGTTCCCATAGGGGCCGGGGAGCTGTTTTTT
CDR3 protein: CASSEVPIGAGELFF

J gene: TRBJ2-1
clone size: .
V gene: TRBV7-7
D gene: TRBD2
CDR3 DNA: TGTGCCAGCAGCCGGGGACTAGCGGGAGGGGGCGCCTACAATGAGCAGTTCTTC
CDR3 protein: CASSRGLAGGGAYNEQFF

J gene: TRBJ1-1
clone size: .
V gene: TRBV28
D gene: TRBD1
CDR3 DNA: TGTGCCAGCAGTCCAGGGACAGGGAAAGGGATGAACACTGAAGCTTTCTTT
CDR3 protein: CASSPGTGKGMNTEAFF

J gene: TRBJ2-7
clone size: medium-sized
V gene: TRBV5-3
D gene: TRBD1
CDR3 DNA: TGTGCCAGAAGCTCCAGAATCAGCTACAGGGGGCCTTTATCCTACGAGCAGTACTTC
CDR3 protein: CARSSRISYRGPLSYEQYF

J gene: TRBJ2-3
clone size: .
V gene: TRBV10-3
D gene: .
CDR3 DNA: TGTGCCATCAGGGGCGGAGATACGCAGTATTTT
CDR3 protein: CAIRGGDTQYF

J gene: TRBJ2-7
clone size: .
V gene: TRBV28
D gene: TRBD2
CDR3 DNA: TGTGCCAGCAGTTTTGCGGGAGTGACCTACGAGCAGTACTTC
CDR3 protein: CASSFAGVTYEQYF